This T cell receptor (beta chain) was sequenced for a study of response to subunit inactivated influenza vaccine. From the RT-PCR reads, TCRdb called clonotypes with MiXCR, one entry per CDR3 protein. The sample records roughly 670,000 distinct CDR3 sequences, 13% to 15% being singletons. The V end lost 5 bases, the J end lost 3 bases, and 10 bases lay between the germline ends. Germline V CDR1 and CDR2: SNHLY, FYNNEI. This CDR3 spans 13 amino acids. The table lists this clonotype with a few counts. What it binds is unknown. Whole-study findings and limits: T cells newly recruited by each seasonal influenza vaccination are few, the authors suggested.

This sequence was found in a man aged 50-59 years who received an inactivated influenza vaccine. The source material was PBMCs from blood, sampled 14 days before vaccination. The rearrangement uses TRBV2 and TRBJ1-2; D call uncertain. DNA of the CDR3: TGTGCCAGCAGTATTGGACCCGACTATGGCTACACCTTC. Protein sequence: CASSIGPDYGYTF.